This is a list of T cell receptor beta chains from one sample in a study of blood T cell repertoires in COVID-19. This table comes from immunoSEQ multiplex PCR, and its TCRdb copy is limited to in-frame clones, with some not included. Altogether 40,000 to 50,000 clones are present, 80% to 90% being singletons, with the ten largest covering 2.5% to 3%. The material sequenced was peripheral blood. The receptors here all came from a woman aged 80 or older with acute or convalescent COVID-19. CDR3s include the opening cysteine and the closing phenylalanine or tryptophan. D genes are given only for firm matches. Only some rows state a clone size, as once, few, many or a class for expanded clones.

D gene | clone size | J gene | V gene | CDR3 length | CDR3 DNA | CDR3 protein
TRBD1 | . | TRBJ1-1 | TRBV5-1 | 17 | TGCGCCAGCAGCTTGTTCACAGGGGGTGGTCGGGCCGCTGAAGCTTTCTTT | CASSLFTGGGRAAEAFF
TRBD1 | . | TRBJ1-1 | TRBV2 | 14 | TGTGCCAGCAAAACAGGGACAGGAAGGACTGAAGCTTTCTTT | CASKTGTGRTEAFF
. | . | TRBJ2-1 | TRBV12-3/TRBV12-4 | 13 | TGTGCCAGCAGTTTAGTCTCCCCCGGGATGCAGTTCTTC | CASSLVSPGMQFF
. | . | TRBJ1-3 | TRBV2 | 14 | TGTGCCAGCAGTGGGGCCAGCTCTGGAAACACCATATATTTT | CASSGASSGNTIYF
. | . | TRBJ1-2 | TRBV29-1 | 11 | TGCAGCGTTCTGGACACCCATGGCTACACCTTC | CSVLDTHGYTF
TRBD2 | . | TRBJ2-4 | TRBV6-5 | 15 | TGTGCCAGCAGTTACTCGGGGACTAGCCCAAACATTCAGTACTTC | CASSYSGTSPNIQYF
TRBD1 | . | TRBJ1-2 | TRBV5-4 | 14 | TGTGCCAGCAGCTCACCTGGACAGGGTGGTGGCTACACCTTC | CASSSPGQGGGYTF
. | . | TRBJ1-6 | TRBV9 | 14 | TGTGCCAGCAGCGTAGTTGGGGAGTATTCACCCCTCCACTTT | CASSVVGEYSPLHF
. | . | TRBJ1-2 | TRBV4-1 | 15 | TGCGCCAGCAGCCTTATTGCCCAGGGGAACTATGGCTACACCTTC | CASSLIAQGNYGYTF
. | . | TRBJ1-6 | TRBV5-1 | 14 | TGCGCCAGTTCACAGGGCTCCTATAATTCACCCCTCCACTTT | CASSQGSYNSPLHF
. | few | TRBJ2-7 | TRBV5-6 | 14 | TGTGCCAGCAGCCTGGTGGGGCGAGGACACGAGCAGTACTTC | CASSLVGRGHEQYF
. | . | TRBJ2-7 | TRBV2 | 15 | TGTGCCAGCAGTGAAGACAGGACCCCCTCCTACGAGCAGTACTTC | CASSEDRTPSYEQYF
TRBD2 | . | TRBJ2-5 | TRBV9 | 15 | TGTGCCGGCAGCGTAGTCGGGGGGGCACAAGAGACCCAGTACTTC | CAGSVVGGAQETQYF
. | . | TRBJ1-6 | TRBV5-4 | 15 | TGTGCCAGCAGCCGGCCGGACGGGAGGGATTCACCCCTCCACTTT | CASSRPDGRDSPLHF
. | . | TRBJ1-1 | TRBV6-5 | 13 | TGTGCCAGCCAGACAGCCATGAACACTGAAGCTTTCTTT | CASQTAMNTEAFF